Listed here is a single TCR beta chain. What it binds is not known. Some clones are missing from TCRdb's copy, which holds only in-frame ones; the method was immunoSEQ multiplex PCR. The sample carries tens of thousands of clones, 80% to 85% recorded once. This specimen comes from a study of a mutant IDH1 vaccine in newly diagnosed glioma. About the research overall: Treated patients had a mean age of approximately 40 years and a 62.5% male, approximately 38% female split. Most patients had received both radiotherapy and temozolomide, the prior options being radiotherapy, temozolomide, or both.

Time point indicated: week 23, last vaccination. Vaccinated patients received 300 ug of mutant IDH1 20-mer peptide per dose, with topical imiquimod. The germline CDR1 and CDR2 sequences are MNHEY and SVGAGI. This CDR3 region has 14 residues. The V and J ends lost 0 bases and 0 bases respectively, with 5 bases between them. The TCR originated in a middle-aged woman with glioma. Some clones in this sample may be carry-over from other donors' samples. The chain links TRBV6-5 to TRBJ1-1, with D hard to call. The sequencing here drew on PBMCs, taken from a glioma patient whose treatment included an IDH1 peptide vaccine. The CDR3 loop is CASSYSTLNTEAFF. The DNA of the CDR3 is TGTGCCAGCAGTTACTCGACCTTGAACACTGAAGCTTTCTTT.